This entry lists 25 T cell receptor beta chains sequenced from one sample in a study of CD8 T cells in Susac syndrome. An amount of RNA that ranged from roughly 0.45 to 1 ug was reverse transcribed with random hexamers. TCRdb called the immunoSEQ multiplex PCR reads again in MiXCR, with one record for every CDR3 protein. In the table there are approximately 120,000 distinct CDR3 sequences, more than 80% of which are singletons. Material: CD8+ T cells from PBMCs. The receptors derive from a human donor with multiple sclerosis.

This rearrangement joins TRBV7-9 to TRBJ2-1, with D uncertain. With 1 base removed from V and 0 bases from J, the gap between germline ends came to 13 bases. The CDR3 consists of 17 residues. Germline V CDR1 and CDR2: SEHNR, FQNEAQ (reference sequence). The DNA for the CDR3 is TGTGCCAGCAGCTTAGATCAGGCTCCAAGCTCCTACAATGAGCAGTTCTTC. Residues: CASSLDQAPSSYNEQFF.

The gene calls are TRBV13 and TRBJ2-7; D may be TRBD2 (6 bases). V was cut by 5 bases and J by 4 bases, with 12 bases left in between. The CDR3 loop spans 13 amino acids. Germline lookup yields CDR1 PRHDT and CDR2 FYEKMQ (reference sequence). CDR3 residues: CASSPPGRYEQYF. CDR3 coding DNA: TGTGCCAGCAGCCCCCCGGGGAGGTACGAGCAGTACTTC. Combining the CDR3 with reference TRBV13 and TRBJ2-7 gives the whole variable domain AAGVIQSPRHLIKEKRETATLKCYPIPRHDTVYWYQQGPGQDPQFLISFYEKMQSDKGSIPDRFSAQQFSDYHSELNMSSLELGDSALYFCASSPPGRYEQYFGPGTRLTVT.

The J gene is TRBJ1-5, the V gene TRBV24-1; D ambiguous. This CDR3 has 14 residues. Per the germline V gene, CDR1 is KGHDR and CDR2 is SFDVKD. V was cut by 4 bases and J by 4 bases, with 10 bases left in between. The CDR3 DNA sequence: TGTGCCACCAGTGACGCAGGAGTAAATCAGCCCCAGCATTTT. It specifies CATSDAGVNQPQHF.

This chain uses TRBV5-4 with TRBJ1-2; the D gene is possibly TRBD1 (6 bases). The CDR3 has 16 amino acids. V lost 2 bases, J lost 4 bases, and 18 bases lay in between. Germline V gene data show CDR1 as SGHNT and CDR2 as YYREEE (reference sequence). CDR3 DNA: TGTGCCAGCAGCTTTAGTGGGACACGCAAAATCTATGGCTACACCTTC. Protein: CASSFSGTRKIYGYTF. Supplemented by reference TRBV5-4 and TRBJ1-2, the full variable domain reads ETGVTQSPTHLIKTRGQQVTLRCSSQSGHNTVSWYQQALGQGPQFIFQYYREEENGRGNFPPRFSGLQFPNYSSELNVNALELDDSALYLCASSFSGTRKIYGYTFGSGTRLTVV.

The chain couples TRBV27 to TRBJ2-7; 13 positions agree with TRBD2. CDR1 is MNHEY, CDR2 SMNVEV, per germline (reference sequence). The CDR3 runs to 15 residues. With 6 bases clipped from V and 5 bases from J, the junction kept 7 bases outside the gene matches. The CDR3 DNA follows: TGTGCCAGCAGGCTAACTAGCGGGAGGGCCCACGAGCAGTACGTC. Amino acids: CASRLTSGRAHEQYV.

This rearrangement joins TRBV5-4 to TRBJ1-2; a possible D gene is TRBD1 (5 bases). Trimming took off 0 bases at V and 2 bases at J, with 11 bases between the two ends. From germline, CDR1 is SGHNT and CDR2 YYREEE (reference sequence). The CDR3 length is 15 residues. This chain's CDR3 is CASSLGQRGNYGYTF. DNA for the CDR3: TGTGCCAGCAGCTTGGGACAGAGGGGCAACTATGGCTACACCTTC.

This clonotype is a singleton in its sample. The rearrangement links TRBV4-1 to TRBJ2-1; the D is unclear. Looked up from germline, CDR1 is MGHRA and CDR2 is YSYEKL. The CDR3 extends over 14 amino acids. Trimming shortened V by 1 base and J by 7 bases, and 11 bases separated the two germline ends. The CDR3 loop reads CASSQAPSINEQFF. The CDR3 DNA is TGCGCCAGCAGCCAAGCTCCTTCCATTAATGAGCAGTTCTTC.

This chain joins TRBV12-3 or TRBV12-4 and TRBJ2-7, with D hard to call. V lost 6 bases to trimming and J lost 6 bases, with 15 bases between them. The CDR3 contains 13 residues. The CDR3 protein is CASSRIWVLEQYF. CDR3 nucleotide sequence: TGTGCCAGCAGCCGAATCTGGGTCCTCGAGCAGTACTTC.

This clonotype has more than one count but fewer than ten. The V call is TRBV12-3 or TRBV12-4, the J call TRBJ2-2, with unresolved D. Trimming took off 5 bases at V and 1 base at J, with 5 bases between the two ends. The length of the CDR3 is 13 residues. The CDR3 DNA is TGTGCCAGCAGTCCCCTGAACACCGGGGAGCTGTTTTTT. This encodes CASSPLNTGELFF.

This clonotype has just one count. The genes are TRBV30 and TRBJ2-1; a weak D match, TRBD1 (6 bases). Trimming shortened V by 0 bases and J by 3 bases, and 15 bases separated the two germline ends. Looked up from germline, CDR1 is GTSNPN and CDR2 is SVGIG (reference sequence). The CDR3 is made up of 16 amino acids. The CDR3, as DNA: TGTGCCTGGAGTGTATTTATGGACAGACTCTACAATGAGCAGTTCTTC. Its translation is CAWSVFMDRLYNEQFF.

For the CDR3, the DNA is TGCGCCAGCAGCCAAGATCGGGGCAGGGCGAGTGGCTACACCTTC. It yields the protein CASSQDRGRASGYTF. This rearrangement joins TRBV4-1 to TRBJ1-2, with a weak D call TRBD1 (5 bases). The germline gives CDR1 MGHRA, CDR2 YSYEKL. The CDR3 extends over 15 amino acids. With 0 bases removed from V and 7 bases from J, the gap between germline ends came to 15 bases.

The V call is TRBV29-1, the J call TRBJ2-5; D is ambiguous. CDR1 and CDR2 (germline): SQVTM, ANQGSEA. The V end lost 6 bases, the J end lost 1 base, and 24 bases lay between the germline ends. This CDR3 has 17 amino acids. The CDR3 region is CSVLQRPESNLQETQYF. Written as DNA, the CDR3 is TGCAGCGTCCTGCAACGGCCGGAGTCTAACCTCCAAGAGACCCAGTACTTC. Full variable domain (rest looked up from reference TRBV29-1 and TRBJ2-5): SAVISQKPSRDICQRGTSLTIQCQVDSQVTMMFWYRQQPGQSLTLIATANQGSEATYESGFVIDKFPISRPNLTFSTLTVSNMSPEDSSIYLCSVLQRPESNLQETQYFGPGTRLLVL.

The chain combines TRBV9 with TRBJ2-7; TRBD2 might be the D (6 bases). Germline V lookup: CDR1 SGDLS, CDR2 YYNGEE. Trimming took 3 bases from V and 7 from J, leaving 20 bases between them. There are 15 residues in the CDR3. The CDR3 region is CASSGRKRQEGEQYV. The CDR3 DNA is TGTGCCAGCAGCGGGAGAAAAAGGCAGGAGGGTGAGCAGTACGTC.

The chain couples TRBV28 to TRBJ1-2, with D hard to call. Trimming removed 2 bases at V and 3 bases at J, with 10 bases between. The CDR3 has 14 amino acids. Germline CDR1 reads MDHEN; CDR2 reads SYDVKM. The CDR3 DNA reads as TGTGCCAGCAGTTTACGCGGGAACTACTATGGCTACACCTTC. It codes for CASSLRGNYYGYTF.

The CDR3 spells CASSSQDRVWGYTF. CDR3 DNA sequence: TGTGCCAGCAGCTCCCAGGACAGGGTATGGGGCTACACCTTC. The gene calls are TRBV13 and TRBJ1-2, with 8 bases identical to TRBD1. Trimming cost V 4 bases and J 8 bases; bases outside gene matches: 9. The CDR3 spans 14 residues. From germline, CDR1 is PRHDT and CDR2 FYEKMQ (reference sequence).

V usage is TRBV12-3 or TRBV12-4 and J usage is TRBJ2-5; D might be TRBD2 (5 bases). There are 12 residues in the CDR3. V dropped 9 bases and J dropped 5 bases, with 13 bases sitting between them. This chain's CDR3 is CASGGNRETQYF. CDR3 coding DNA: TGTGCCAGTGGAGGCAACCGGGAGACCCAGTACTTC.

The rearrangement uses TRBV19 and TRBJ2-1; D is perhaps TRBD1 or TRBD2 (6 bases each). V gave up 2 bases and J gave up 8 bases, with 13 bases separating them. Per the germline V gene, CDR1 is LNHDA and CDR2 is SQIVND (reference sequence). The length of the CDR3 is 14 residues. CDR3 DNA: TGTGCCAGTAGTATAAAACTAGGGGGGCATGAGCAGTTCTTC. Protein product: CASSIKLGGHEQFF.

The CDR3 protein is CASSLAGKTEAFF. CDR3 sequence (DNA): TGTGCCAGCAGTTTGGCGGGAAAGACTGAAGCTTTCTTT. The chain is built from TRBV27 and TRBJ1-1; the D is unclear. Germline lookup yields CDR1 MNHEY and CDR2 SMNVEV (reference sequence). Trimming pared 3 bases from V and 5 bases from J, leaving 10 bases between. The length of the CDR3 is 13 residues.

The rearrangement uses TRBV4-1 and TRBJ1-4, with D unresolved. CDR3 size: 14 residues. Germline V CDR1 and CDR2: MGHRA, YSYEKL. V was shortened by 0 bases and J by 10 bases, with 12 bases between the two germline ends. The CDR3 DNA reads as TGCGCCAGCAGCCAAGACGGGGAGATGAGAAAACTGTTTTTT. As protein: CASSQDGEMRKLFF.

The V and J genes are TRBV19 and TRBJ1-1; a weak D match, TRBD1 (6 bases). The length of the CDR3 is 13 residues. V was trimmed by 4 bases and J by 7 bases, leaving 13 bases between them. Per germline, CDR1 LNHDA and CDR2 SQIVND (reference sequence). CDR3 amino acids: CASSNGGADEAFF. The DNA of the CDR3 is TGTGCCAGTAGTAACGGGGGCGCGGATGAAGCTTTCTTT. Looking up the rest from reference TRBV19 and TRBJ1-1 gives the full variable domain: DGGITQSPKYLFRKEGQNVTLSCEQNLNHDAMYWYRQDPGQGLRLIYYSQIVNDFQKGDIAEGYSVSREKKESFPLTVTSAQKNPTAFYLCASSNGGADEAFFGQGTRLTVV.

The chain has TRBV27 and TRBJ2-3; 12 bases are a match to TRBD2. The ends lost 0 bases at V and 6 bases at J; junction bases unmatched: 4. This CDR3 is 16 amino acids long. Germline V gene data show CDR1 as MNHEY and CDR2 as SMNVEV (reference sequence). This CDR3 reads CASSLSLAGGPDTQYF. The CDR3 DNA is TGTGCCAGCAGTTTATCGCTAGCGGGGGGGCCTGATACGCAGTATTTT.

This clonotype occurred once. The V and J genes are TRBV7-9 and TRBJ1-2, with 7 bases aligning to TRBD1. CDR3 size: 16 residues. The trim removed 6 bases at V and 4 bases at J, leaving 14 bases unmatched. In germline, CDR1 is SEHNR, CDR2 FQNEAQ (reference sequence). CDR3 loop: CASRSTTGQITYGYTF. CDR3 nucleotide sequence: TGTGCCAGCAGATCGACGACAGGGCAAATAACCTATGGCTACACCTTC.

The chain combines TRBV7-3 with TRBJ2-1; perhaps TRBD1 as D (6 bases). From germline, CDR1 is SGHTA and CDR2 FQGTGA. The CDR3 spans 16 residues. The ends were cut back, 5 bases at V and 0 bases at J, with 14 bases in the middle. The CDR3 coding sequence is TGTGCCAGCAGCCCCCAGGGGCGGATCTCCTACAATGAGCAGTTCTTC. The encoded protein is CASSPQGRISYNEQFF.

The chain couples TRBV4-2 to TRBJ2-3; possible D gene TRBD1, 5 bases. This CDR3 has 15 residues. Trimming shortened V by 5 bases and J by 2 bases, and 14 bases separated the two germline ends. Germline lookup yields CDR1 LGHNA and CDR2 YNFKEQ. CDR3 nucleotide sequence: TGTGCCAGCAGCGATCGGGCAGGGAACACAGATACGCAGTATTTT. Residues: CASSDRAGNTDTQYF.

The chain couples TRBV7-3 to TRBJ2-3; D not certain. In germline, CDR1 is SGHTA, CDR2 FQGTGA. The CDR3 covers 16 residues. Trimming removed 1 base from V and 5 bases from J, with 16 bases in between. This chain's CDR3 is CASSLIRQCRQDTQYF. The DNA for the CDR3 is TGTGCCAGCAGCTTAATCCGTCAGTGCAGGCAAGATACGCAGTATTTT. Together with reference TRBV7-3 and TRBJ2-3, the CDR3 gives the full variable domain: GAGVSQTPSNKVTEKGKYVELRCDPISGHTALYWYRQSLGQGPEFLIYFQGTGAADDSGLPNDRFFAVRPEGSVSTLKIQRTERGDSAVYLCASSLIRQCRQDTQYFGPGTRLTVL.